This T cell receptor beta chain was recorded in a study of cytomegalovirus exposure and HLA in healthy donors. General observations from the study: There were some V segments, including TRBV6-2 and TRBV6-3, excluded as indistinguishable. As a later analysis showed, a missense DCLRE1C variant was linked to trimming of TCR beta V- and J-genes.

Use of 60 Vbeta and 13 Jbeta primers characterized the PCR. Clones were read by immunoSEQ multiplex PCR, and TCRdb kept only the in-frame ones, dropping some. The profile shows around 150,000 clones, approximately 79% of them singletons. This clone was seen only once. Its target is unknown. The germline V gene encodes CDR1 SGHAT and CDR2 FQDESV (reference sequence). The germline V and J ends were trimmed by 3 bases and 2 bases, with 11 bases remaining between them. CDR3 size: 14 residues. The sequenced sample consisted of PBMCs. This chain joins TRBV11-1 and TRBJ2-7; D might be TRBD1 (5 bases). This TCR was recovered from a man aged 40-55 years in good health and CMV-seropositive. CDR3 sequence: CASSFRTRPYEQYF. DNA for the CDR3: TGTGCCAGCAGCTTCCGGACACGTCCCTACGAGCAGTACTTC.